The 8 T cell receptor beta chains given below trace back to one sample, sequenced in a study of tumor-infiltrating lymphocytes in primary liver carcinoma. Co-extraction yielded RNA and DNA from approximately 20-30 mg of unsorted bulk tissue. With a constant-region primer, TCR beta cDNA was made from around 530 ng of total RNA. Each TCR beta library was derived from three nested multiplex PCR rounds that employed slightly modified ARM-PCR. Primers for the first two PCR rounds were TRBV1-TRBV30 forward primers and a C-beta reverse primer (roughly 10 cycles per round). TCRdb analysed the multiplex PCR reads with MiXCR anew, one entry per CDR3 protein. This repertoire shows 95,000 to 150,000 distinct CDR3 sequences, around 70% found once; its top ten account for over 7.5%. Sequencing was performed on tumor-adjacent normal liver tissue. Source of these receptors: a woman aged 55-69 years with primary liver carcinoma and hepatitis B virus infection.

Details on this clonotype: A read error may produce the germline difference seen at one junction end. This rearrangement joins TRBV12-5 to TRBJ2-3; 7 bases line up with TRBD1. Looked up from germline, CDR1 is LGHNT and CDR2 is FRNRAP. This CDR3 comprises 13 residues. CDR3 sequence reads: CASGGQVTDMQYF. CDR3 DNA: TGTGCTAGTGGAGGACAGGTCACAGATATGCAGTATTTC.

This sequence joins TRBV11-2 and TRBJ2-1, with D uncertain. The CDR3 consists of 16 residues. The germline V and J ends were trimmed by 7 bases and 8 bases, with 24 bases remaining between them. In germline, CDR1 is SGHAT, CDR2 FQNNGV. The CDR3 loop reads CASTQTSGWIFDEQFF. CDR3 DNA sequence: TGTGCCAGCACACAAACTTCGGGCTGGATCTTCGATGAGCAGTTCTTC.

This clonotype was seen just once. One end of the junction does not line up with germline, which may come from a read error. J is TRBJ2-7 and V is TRBV4-2, with D possibly TRBD1 on 6 matching bases. This CDR3 is built from 15 residues. Germline V gene lookup returns CDR1 LGHNA and CDR2 YNFKEQ. CDR3 region: CASSQEGQRGDEQYF. The CDR3, as DNA: TGTGCCAGCAGCCAAGAAGGACAGAGGGGCGACGAGCAGTATTTC.

As to this clonotype: A read error may be the cause here, since a much bigger clone is one base away. This rearrangement joins TRBV20-1 to TRBJ1-6; TRBD1 matches 12 bases. The CDR3 is 15 amino acids. Germline V lookup: CDR1 DFQATT, CDR2 SNEGSKA (reference sequence). CDR3 residues: CIAPGTGGSNSPLHF. The DNA of the CDR3 is TGCATTGCTCCCGGGACAGGGGGCTCTAATTCACCCCTCCACTTT.

This clonotype was recorded at least ten times. The chain couples TRBV6-5 to TRBJ2-5; possibly TRBD1 for D (6 bases). CDR1 and CDR2 from the germline V gene are MNHEY and SVGAGI. This CDR3 comprises 14 residues. V was trimmed by 0 bases and J by 7 bases, leaving 12 bases between them. The CDR3 DNA is TGTGCCAGCAGTTACTCACCGGGACAACCGACCCAGTACTTC. It yields the protein CASSYSPGQPTQYF.

Regarding this clonotype: At one end the junction does not follow the germline gene, possibly because of a read error. The chain employs TRBV13 and TRBJ2-1; D is uncertain. The germline CDR1 and CDR2 sequences are PRHDT and FYEKMQ (reference sequence). The length of the CDR3 is 16 residues. The CDR3 DNA is TGTGCCAGCAGCCTCTCCCTTACCAGCCTCTACAATGAGCACTTCTTC. This gives the protein CASSLSLTSLYNEHFF. The whole variable domain, filled in from reference TRBV13 and TRBJ2-1, reads AAGVIQSPRHLIKEKRETATLKCYPIPRHDTVYWYQQGPGQDPQFLISFYEKMQSDKGSIPDRFSAQQFSDYHSELNMSSLELGDSALYFCASSLSLTSLYNEHFFGPGTRLTVL.

To note about this clonotype: The junction departs from the called germline gene at one end, perhaps through a read error. This rearrangement joins TRBV6-1 to TRBJ2-7; 7 nucleotides line up with TRBD1. Per the germline V gene, CDR1 is MNHNS and CDR2 is SASEGT. The CDR3 totals 16 residues. CDR3 amino acids: CPSSTTGARGSYEQYF. CDR3 sequence (DNA): TGTCCCAGCAGTACTACAGGGGCCCGTGGCTCCTACGAGCAGTACTTC.

For this clonotype: The junction differs from germline at one of its ends, possibly a read error. This chain joins TRBV11-2 and TRBJ2-1, with D tentatively TRBD1 (6 bases). The CDR3 loop spans 17 amino acids. Looked up from germline, CDR1 is SGHAT and CDR2 is FQNNGV. Here the CDR3 DNA reads TGCGCCGGCAGCTTAGATCAACAGGGTATACTCTGCAATGAGCAGTTCTTC. Protein: CAGSLDQQGILCNEQFF. Drawing the rest from reference TRBV11-2 and TRBJ2-1, the complete variable domain is EAGVAQSPRYKIIEKRQSVAFWCNPISGHATLYWYQQILGQGPKLLIQFQNNGVVDDSQLPKDRFSAERLKGVDSTLKIQPAKLEDSAVYLCAGSLDQQGILCNEQFFGPGTRLTVL.